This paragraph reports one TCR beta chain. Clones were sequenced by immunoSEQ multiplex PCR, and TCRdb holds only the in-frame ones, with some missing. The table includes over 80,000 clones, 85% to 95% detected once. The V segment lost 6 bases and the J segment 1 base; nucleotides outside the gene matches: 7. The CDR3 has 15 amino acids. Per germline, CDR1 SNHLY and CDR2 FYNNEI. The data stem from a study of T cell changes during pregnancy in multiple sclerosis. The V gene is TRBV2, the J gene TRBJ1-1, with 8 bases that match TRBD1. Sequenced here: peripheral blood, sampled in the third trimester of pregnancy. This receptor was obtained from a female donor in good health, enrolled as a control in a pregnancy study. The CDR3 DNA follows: TGTGCCAGCAGACGAAGGACAGGGACGAACACTGAAGCTTTCTTT. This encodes CASRRRTGTNTEAFF.